The 18 T cell receptor beta chains in this list originate from one sample, sequenced in a study of T cell responses to AZD1222 COVID-19 vaccine. Sequenced by immunoSEQ multiplex PCR; TCRdb stores in-frame clones only, minus some. The sample has 150,000 to 200,000 clones, 80% to 90% seen once. Here the sequenced sample was peripheral blood, taken 28 days after the second AZD1222 dose. Source of these receptors: an adult who received the AZD1222 COVID-19 vaccine.

The V call is TRBV12-3 or TRBV12-4, the J call TRBJ2-7; no firm D call. V lost 5 bases and J lost 4, with 9 bases in between. The CDR3 runs 12 residues. In nucleotides, the CDR3 is TGTGCCAGCAGTGCTTTGGGGTACGAGCAGTACTTC. This codes for CASSALGYEQYF.

This clone was picked up a small number of times. The V call is TRBV27, the J call TRBJ1-1; D remains ambiguous. V lost 2 bases and J lost 0, with 7 bases in between. CDR3 length equals 14 residues. The V gene's germline CDR1 is MNHEY and CDR2 SMNVEV (reference sequence). CDR3 region: CASSLVGLNTEAFF. CDR3 DNA sequence: TGTGCCAGCAGTTTAGTAGGATTGAACACTGAAGCTTTCTTT.

In its sample, this clone was seen once. The chain combines TRBV19 with TRBJ2-5, with 10 bases identical to TRBD2. The CDR3 is 14 amino acids. Trimming removed 10 bases from V and 5 bases from J; junction bases left unmatched: 10. CDR1 and CDR2 (germline): LNHDA, SQIVND (reference sequence). The CDR3 region is CATSWEAGGETQYF. CDR3 DNA: TGTGCCACTTCGTGGGAAGCGGGGGGGGAGACCCAGTACTTC.

The chain combines TRBV14 with TRBJ1-2; D not resolved. Germline-derived CDR1 and CDR2 are SGHDN and FVKESK. V was clipped by 1 base and J by 0 bases, with 18 bases between them. CDR3 length: 18 residues. The CDR3: CASSQVVRASGSNYGYTF. CDR3 bases: TGTGCCAGCAGCCAAGTTGTTAGGGCTTCGGGGTCTAACTATGGCTACACCTTC.

The table lists this clone with a count of one. This chain connects TRBV30 to TRBJ1-2; the D is unclear. The CDR3 covers 12 residues. V lost 4 bases and J 4 bases, leaving 10 bases between the germline ends. Germline V gives CDR1 GTSNPN, CDR2 SVGIG (reference sequence). CDR3 DNA: TGTGCCTGGACTCATGGAGTCTATGGCTACACCTTC. It specifies CAWTHGVYGYTF.

The chain uses TRBV19 and TRBJ1-5; D is unresolved. The CDR3 covers 16 residues. V was trimmed by 3 bases and J by 2 bases, leaving 14 bases between them. In germline, CDR1 is LNHDA, CDR2 SQIVND (reference sequence). The CDR3 loop reads CASSIHVGSGNQPQHF. The CDR3, as DNA: TGTGCCAGTAGTATCCACGTGGGGTCGGGCAATCAGCCCCAGCATTTT.

The chain links TRBV14 to TRBJ2-3; 12 bases are shared with TRBD2. The CDR3 has 20 residues. V lost 1 base and J lost 0; bases outside the gene matches: 11. Germline V gene data show CDR1 as SGHDN and CDR2 as FVKESK. CDR3 loop: CASSQGRTSGATDSTDTQYF. The DNA for the CDR3 is TGTGCCAGCAGCCAAGGAAGGACTAGCGGGGCGACGGACAGCACAGATACGCAGTATTTT.

This clone appeared a single time. The chain combines TRBV6-5 with TRBJ2-7; 8 bases are a match to TRBD1. V trimming: 4 bases; J trimming: 12 bases; junction bases outside the gene matches: 8. Germline assignment: CDR1 MNHEY and CDR2 SVGAGI. The CDR3 spans 12 residues. The CDR3 sequence: CASSLLDRALYF. The CDR3 nucleotides read TGTGCCAGCAGTTTACTGGACAGGGCTTTGTACTTC.

CDR3: CASSLFHPDTQYF. The CDR3 nucleotides read TGTGCCAGCAGCTTATTCCATCCAGATACGCAGTATTTT. The chain is built from TRBV7-3 and TRBJ2-3; D remains ambiguous. CDR3 size: 13 residues. Trimming removed 2 bases at V and 4 bases at J, with 7 bases between. Germline V gene lookup returns CDR1 SGHTA and CDR2 FQGTGA.

The chain couples TRBV6-2 or TRBV6-3 to TRBJ1-1; D is undetermined. Germline values: CDR1 MNHEY, CDR2 SVGEGT. Trimming shortened V by 4 bases and J by 1 base, and 4 bases separated the two germline ends. This CDR3 comprises 12 residues. In nucleotides, the CDR3 is TGTGCCAGCAGTTCAACGAACACTGAAGCTTTCTTT. Translation gives CASSSTNTEAFF.

This chain uses TRBV5-5 with TRBJ2-7; D might be TRBD1 (6 bases). Deletions cut 1 base from V and 2 bases from J, with 10 bases between. CDR1 and CDR2 (germline): SGHKS, YYEKEE (reference sequence). This CDR3 has 14 amino acids. Written as DNA, the CDR3 is TGTGCCAGCAGCTTGTCGGCAGGGGCCTACGAGCAGTACTTC. Amino acids: CASSLSAGAYEQYF.

The chain carries TRBV5-1 and TRBJ1-1, with 7 bases fitting TRBD1. Germline CDR1 is SGHRS and CDR2 is YFSETQ. V dropped 0 bases and J dropped 2; count of bases not matched to a gene: 7. The CDR3 covers 16 residues. For the CDR3, the DNA is TGCGCCAGCAGCTTGGAGGGACAGCAGGTTAACACTGAAGCTTTCTTT. Its protein is CASSLEGQQVNTEAFF.

This chain uses TRBV6-6 with TRBJ1-1; the D is unclear. The CDR3 consists of 10 residues. The V gene lost 2 bases and the J gene lost 8 bases, with 3 bases spanning the gap. Germline V gene lookup returns CDR1 MNHNY and CDR2 SVGAGI (reference sequence). The CDR3 sequence: CASSYGEAFF. The CDR3 DNA is TGTGCCAGCAGTTACGGAGAAGCTTTCTTT.

The V gene is TRBV28, the J gene TRBJ1-4; 7 nucleotides match TRBD1. The CDR3 spans 14 residues. Germline-derived CDR1 and CDR2 are MDHEN and SYDVKM. V dropped 3 bases and J dropped 8; count of bases not matched to a gene: 6. The CDR3 is CASSFGRGWEKLFF. As DNA, the CDR3 is TGTGCCAGCAGTTTTGGCAGGGGGTGGGAAAAACTGTTTTTT.

The chain recombines TRBV3-1 (or the pseudogene TRBV3-2) with TRBJ1-5; D perhaps matches TRBD1 (5 bases). The CDR3 runs 14 residues. V lost 3 bases, J lost 7 bases, and 13 bases lay in between. CDR1 and CDR2 from the germline V gene are LGHDT and YNNKEL (reference sequence). Here the CDR3 reads CASSQQRGSQPQHF. In nucleotides, the CDR3 is TGTGCCAGCAGCCAGCAAAGGGGTTCGCAGCCCCAGCATTTT.

The chain couples TRBV4-1 to TRBJ1-2, with TRBD1 matching over 7 bases. Germline CDR1 and CDR2: MGHRA and YSYEKL. The V and J ends lost 8 bases and 5 bases, in that order; junction bases with no gene match: 11. CDR3 size: 14 residues. CDR3 sequence: CASGGTQGEYGYTF. The CDR3, as DNA: TGCGCCAGCGGAGGCACTCAGGGGGAATATGGCTACACCTTC.

V is TRBV9 and J is TRBJ1-1, with 9 bases lining up with TRBD1. The J segment lost 1 base and the V segment lost 2 bases, leaving 12 bases of the junction unmatched. The CDR3 loop spans 18 amino acids. Germline CDR1 reads SGDLS; CDR2 reads YYNGEE. This CDR3 reads CASSVSSTKQGANTEAFF. CDR3 DNA: TGTGCCAGCAGCGTTAGCTCCACGAAACAGGGGGCGAACACTGAAGCTTTCTTT.

This clone came up once. This chain links TRBV11-3 with TRBJ2-4; 9 nucleotides agree with TRBD1. The CDR3 consists of 13 residues. CDR1 is SGHNT and CDR2 is YENEEA in the germline V gene. Trimming at V came to 3 bases and at J to 8 bases, leaving 2 bases not matched to a gene. This CDR3 reads CASSFRTGDIQYF. The CDR3 DNA is TGTGCCAGCAGCTTTCGGACAGGGGACATTCAGTACTTC.